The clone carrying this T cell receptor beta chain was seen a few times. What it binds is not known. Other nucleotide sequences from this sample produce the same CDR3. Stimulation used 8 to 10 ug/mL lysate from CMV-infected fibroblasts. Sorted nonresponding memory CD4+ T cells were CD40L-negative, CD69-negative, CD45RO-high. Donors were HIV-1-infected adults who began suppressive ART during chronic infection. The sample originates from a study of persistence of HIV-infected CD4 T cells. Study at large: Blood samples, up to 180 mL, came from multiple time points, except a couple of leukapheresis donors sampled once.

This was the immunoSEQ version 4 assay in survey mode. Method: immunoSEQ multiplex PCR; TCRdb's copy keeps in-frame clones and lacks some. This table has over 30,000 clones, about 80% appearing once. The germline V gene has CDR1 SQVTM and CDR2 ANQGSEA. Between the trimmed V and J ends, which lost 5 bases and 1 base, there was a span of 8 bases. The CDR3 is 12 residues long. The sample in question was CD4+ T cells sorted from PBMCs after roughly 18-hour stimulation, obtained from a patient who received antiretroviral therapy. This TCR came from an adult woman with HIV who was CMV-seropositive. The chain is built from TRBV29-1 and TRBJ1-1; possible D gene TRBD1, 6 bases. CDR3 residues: CSVLTGNTEAFF. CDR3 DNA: TGCAGCGTTTTGACAGGGAACACTGAAGCTTTCTTT.